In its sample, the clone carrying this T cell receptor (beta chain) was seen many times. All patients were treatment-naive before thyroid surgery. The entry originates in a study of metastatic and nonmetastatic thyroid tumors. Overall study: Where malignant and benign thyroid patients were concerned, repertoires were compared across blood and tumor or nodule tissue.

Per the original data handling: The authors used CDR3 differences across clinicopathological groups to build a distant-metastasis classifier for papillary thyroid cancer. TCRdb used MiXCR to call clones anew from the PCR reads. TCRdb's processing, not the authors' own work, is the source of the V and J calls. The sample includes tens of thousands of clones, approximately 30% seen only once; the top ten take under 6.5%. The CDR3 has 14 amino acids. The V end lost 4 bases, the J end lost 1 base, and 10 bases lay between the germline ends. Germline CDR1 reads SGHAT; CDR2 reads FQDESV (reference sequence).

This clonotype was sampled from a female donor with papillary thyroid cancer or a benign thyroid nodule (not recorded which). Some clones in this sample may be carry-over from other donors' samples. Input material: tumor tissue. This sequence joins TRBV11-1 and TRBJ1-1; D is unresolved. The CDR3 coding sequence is TGTGCCAGCAGCTCCAGACATGAGAACACTGAAGCTTTCTTT. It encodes CASSSRHENTEAFF.